The clone carrying this T cell receptor (beta chain) came up many times. Its antigen is not known. The germline V gene encodes CDR1 SSHAT and CDR2 FNYEAQ (reference sequence). The CDR3 loop spans 13 amino acids. Trimming cost V 2 bases and J 2 bases, with 4 bases left between them. This specimen comes from a study of response to subunit inactivated influenza vaccine. Study-wide results and caveats: The authors put forward the suggestion that each seasonal influenza vaccination may bring in only a limited number of new T cells.

MiXCR, run by TCRdb on the RT-PCR reads, gives a single entry per CDR3 protein. This sample has approximately 500,000 distinct CDR3 sequences, with approximately 15% found just once. The TCR was taken from a man aged 50 to 60 who received an inactivated influenza vaccine. The chain joins TRBV7-7 to TRBJ2-1, with D unresolved. This specimen was PBMCs from blood, taken approximately 12 days after vaccination. CDR3 in amino acids: CASSLTTYNEQFF. CDR3 in DNA: TGTGCCAGCAGCTTAACTACCTACAATGAGCAGTTCTTC. The full variable domain, in which reference TRBV7-7 and TRBJ2-1 provide the parts outside the CDR3, is GAGVSQSPRYKVTKRGQDVTLRCDPISSHATLYWYQQALGQGPEFLTYFNYEAQPDKSGLPSDRFSAERPEGSISTLTIQRTEQRDSAMYRCASSLTTYNEQFFGPGTRLTVL.